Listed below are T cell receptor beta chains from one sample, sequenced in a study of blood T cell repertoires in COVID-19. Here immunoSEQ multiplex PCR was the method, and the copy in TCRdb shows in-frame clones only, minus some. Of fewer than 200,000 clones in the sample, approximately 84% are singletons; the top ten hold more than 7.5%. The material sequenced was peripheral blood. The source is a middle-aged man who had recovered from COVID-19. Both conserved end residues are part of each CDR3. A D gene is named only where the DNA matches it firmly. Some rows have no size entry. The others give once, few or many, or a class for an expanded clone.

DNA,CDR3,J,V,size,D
TGTGCCAGCAGGACGACAGAGGAAGCTTTCTTT,CASRTTEEAFF,TRBJ1-1,TRBV6-5,NA,NA
TGCAGCGTTGAATACAGGGGGTCTGTAGCGAACACCGGGGAGCTGTTTTTT,CSVEYRGSVANTGELFF,TRBJ2-2,TRBV29-1,few,TRBD1
TGTGCCAGTAGACACCGGGAGGGCCATAACACCGGGGAGCTGTTTTTT,CASRHREGHNTGELFF,TRBJ2-2,TRBV19,NA,TRBD2
TGTGCCAGTAGTATTCTGTTCGACAGGAACAATGAGCAGTTCTTC,CASSILFDRNNEQFF,TRBJ2-1,TRBV19,NA,NA
TGTGCCAGCAGCCAAGACCCGAACGGGAGGGTGAATGAGCAGTTCTTC,CASSQDPNGRVNEQFF,TRBJ2-1,TRBV3-1/TRBV3-2,NA,TRBD2
TGTGCCAGCAGCTCCACTAGCGGGGGGTACAATGAGCAGTTCTTC,CASSSTSGGYNEQFF,TRBJ2-1,TRBV5-4,NA,TRBD2
TGTGCCAGCAGTGAGTCTGGGAGGCACGAGCAGTACTTC,CASSESGRHEQYF,TRBJ2-7,TRBV25-1,once,NA
TGTGCCAGCAGCCAATCGACTAGCGGGAGGTCAACAAACATTCAGTACTTC,CASSQSTSGRSTNIQYF,TRBJ2-4,TRBV25-1,NA,TRBD2
TGTGCCAGCTCACCGAACCGGGATGAGCAGTTCTTC,CASSPNRDEQFF,TRBJ2-1,TRBV18,NA,NA
TGTGCCAGCAGCCACCGTGCGGTACCCGGTGGTGATACGCAGTATTTT,CASSHRAVPGGDTQYF,TRBJ2-3,TRBV14,NA,NA
TGTGCCAGCAGCCCACTTATCTACGAGCAGTACTTC,CASSPLIYEQYF,TRBJ2-7,TRBV6-6,NA,NA
TGTGCCAGCAGTGACACAGGGAACAGATACGAGCAGTACTTC,CASSDTGNRYEQYF,TRBJ2-7,TRBV6-2/TRBV6-3,once,NA
TGTGCCCACAACAGGGGGCGCTTCACTGAAGCTTTCTTT,CAHNRGRFTEAFF,TRBJ1-1,TRBV6-6,NA,TRBD1